The 6 T cell receptor beta chains given below trace back to one sample, sequenced in a study of cytomegalovirus exposure and HLA in healthy donors. The PCR used 60 Vbeta and 13 Jbeta primers. Method: immunoSEQ multiplex PCR; TCRdb's copy keeps in-frame clones and lacks some. The sample includes about 160,000 clones, over 60% seen only once; the top ten take about 0.93%. Sequencing used PBMCs. The receptors derive from a woman aged 45-60 years in good health and CMV-seropositive.

This clone was recorded once. The chain links TRBV28 to TRBJ1-1; 7 nucleotides align to TRBD1. J lost 1 base, V lost 10 bases, and 9 bases had no gene match. Germline V gene lookup returns CDR1 MDHEN and CDR2 SYDVKM. This CDR3 comprises 14 residues. As DNA, the CDR3 is TGTGCCACCTTACCGGGACAGCGGAACACTGAAGCTTTCTTT. It yields the protein CATLPGQRNTEAFF.

V usage is TRBV4-3 and J usage is TRBJ1-2, with 10 bases matching TRBD1. This CDR3 is built from 15 residues. Germline V gene sequence: CDR1 LGHNA, CDR2 YSLEER. V lost 6 bases to trimming and J lost 4 bases; unmatched junction nucleotides: 8. CDR3 nucleotide sequence: TGCGCCAGCAGTCTCGGGACAGGGGATTTCTATGGCTACACCTTC. This encodes CASSLGTGDFYGYTF.

A note on this clone: The junction departs from germline at one end; a sequencing error may be responsible. This rearrangement joins TRBV13 to TRBJ2-7; TRBD2 aligns across 13 bases. CDR1 and CDR2 (germline): PRHDT, FYEKMQ (reference sequence). The CDR3 contains 18 residues. CDR3 sequence: CVSSPRTGLAGKRYEQYF. DNA of the CDR3: TGTGTCAGCAGCCCCCGCACGGGACTAGCGGGGAAAAGGTACGAGCAGTACTTC.

CDR3: CASSESNNKNIQYF. The CDR3 DNA reads as TGTGCCAGCAGTGAGTCGAACAACAAAAACATTCAGTACTTC. This chain joins TRBV2 and TRBJ2-4; D is unclear. Trimming cost V 3 bases and J 3 bases, with 9 bases left between them. The CDR3 consists of 14 residues. CDR1 is SNHLY, CDR2 FYNNEI, per germline. Together with reference TRBV2 and TRBJ2-4, the CDR3 gives the full variable domain: EPEVTQTPSHQVTQMGQEVILRCVPISNHLYFYWYRQILGQKVEFLVSFYNNEISEKSEIFDDQFSVERPDGSNFTLKIRSTKLEDSAMYFCASSESNNKNIQYFGAGTRLSVL.

This clone was seen a handful of times. The chain carries TRBV29-1 and TRBJ2-1, with TRBD2 matching over 7 bases. Germline-derived CDR1 and CDR2 are SQVTM and ANQGSEA. The CDR3 length is 13 residues. The junction had 9 bases not matched to a gene; V was cut back by 8 bases and J by 5 bases. CDR3 sequence: CSFKTSTNNEQFF. CDR3 sequence (DNA): TGCAGCTTTAAGACTAGCACCAACAATGAGCAGTTCTTC.

V and J are TRBV28 and TRBJ2-5; a possible D gene is TRBD1 (6 bases). Looked up from germline, CDR1 is MDHEN and CDR2 is SYDVKM. Trimming pared 7 bases from V and 0 bases from J, leaving 15 bases between. This CDR3 region has 15 residues. CDR3 in DNA: TGTGCCAGCAATCCCTTAAGGGGGTACCAAGAGACCCAGTACTTC. Its protein product is CASNPLRGYQETQYF. Variable domain in full (rest from reference TRBV28 and TRBJ2-5): DVKVTQSSRYLVKRTGEKVFLECVQDMDHENMFWYRQDPGLGLRLIYFSYDVKMKEKGDIPEGYSVSREKKERFSLILESASTNQTSMYLCASNPLRGYQETQYFGPGTRLLVL.